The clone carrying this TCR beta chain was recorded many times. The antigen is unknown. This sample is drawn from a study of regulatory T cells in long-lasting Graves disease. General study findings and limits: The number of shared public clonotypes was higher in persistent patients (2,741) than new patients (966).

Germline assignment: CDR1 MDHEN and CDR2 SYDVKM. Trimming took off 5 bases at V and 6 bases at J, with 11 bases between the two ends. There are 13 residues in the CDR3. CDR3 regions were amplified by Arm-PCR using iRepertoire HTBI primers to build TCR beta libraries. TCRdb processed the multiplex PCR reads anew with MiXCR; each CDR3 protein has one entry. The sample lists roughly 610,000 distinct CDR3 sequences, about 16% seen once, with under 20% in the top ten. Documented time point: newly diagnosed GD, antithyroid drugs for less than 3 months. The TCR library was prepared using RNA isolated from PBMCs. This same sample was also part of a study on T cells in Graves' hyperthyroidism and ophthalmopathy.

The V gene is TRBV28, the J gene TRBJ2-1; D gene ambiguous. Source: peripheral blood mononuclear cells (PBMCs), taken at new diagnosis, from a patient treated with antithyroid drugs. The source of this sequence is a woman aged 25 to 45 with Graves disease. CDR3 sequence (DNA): TGTGCCAGCAGTGTCCGGGTCATCAATGAGCAGTTCTTC. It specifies CASSVRVINEQFF.